The 11 T cell receptor beta chains below were found in one sample sequenced in a study of T cells in Graves' hyperthyroidism and ophthalmopathy. The TCR beta CDR3 regions underwent amplification using RNA transcripts as the source. Primed by the HTBI set, a first-round RT-PCR was run on the TCR CDR3. TCRdb used MiXCR to reprocess the multiplex PCR reads, holding one entry per CDR3 protein. The sample yields over 450,000 distinct CDR3 sequences, under 15% seen once. The sequencing input was blood. All receptors come from a young woman with Graves' hyperthyroidism.

In this sample, this clonotype turned up a few times. The chain carries TRBV5-4 and TRBJ2-2; 9 positions agree with TRBD2. In germline, CDR1 is SGHNT, CDR2 YYREEE (reference sequence). V shed 6 bases and J 5 bases; nucleotides not matched to a gene: 8. CDR3 length equals 15 residues. Here the CDR3 DNA reads TGTGCCAGCACCCAGGGGCTAGCGGGAACCGGGGAGCTGTTTTTT. This translates into CASTQGLAGTGELFF.

This clonotype was seen many times. The chain recombines TRBV2 with TRBJ2-7; D is undetermined. V lost 4 bases and J lost 2, with 12 bases in between. The CDR3 runs to 14 residues. CDR1 is SNHLY and CDR2 is FYNNEI in the germline V gene. As DNA, the CDR3 is TGTGCCAGCAGTGTTGAGGTCGGCACCTACGAGCAGTACTTC. Protein: CASSVEVGTYEQYF.

This clonotype was seen at least ten times. The rearrangement joins TRBV2 to TRBJ2-5, with a possible D match to TRBD2 (5 bases). The CDR3 runs 14 residues. Between the trimmed V and J ends, which lost 7 bases and 2 bases, there was a span of 14 bases. Germline-derived CDR1 and CDR2 are SNHLY and FYNNEI. The CDR3, as DNA: TGTGCCAGCACCGAGGGCCGGGGTCAAGAGACCCAGTACTTC. This sequence encodes CASTEGRGQETQYF.

To note about this clonotype: Germline is not matched at one junction end, which may reflect a read error. Written as DNA, the CDR3 is TGTGCCATCAGTTACTCGTTAAGCGGCCCCAGGAATGAGCAGTTCTTC. This encodes CAISYSLSGPRNEQFF. The V gene is TRBV6-2 or TRBV6-3, the J gene TRBJ2-1, with D possibly matching TRBD2 (5 bases). The V gene's germline CDR1 is MNHEY and CDR2 SVGEGT. The CDR3 is 16 residues long.

The chain combines TRBV4-2 with TRBJ2-1, with 7 nucleotides matching TRBD2. V lost 0 bases and J lost 2; bases outside the gene matches: 4. The germline gives CDR1 LGHNA, CDR2 YNFKEQ. The CDR3 length is 16 residues. The CDR3, as DNA: TGTGCCAGCAGCCAAGACAGCGGGAACCCCTACAATGAGCAGTTCTTC. Translating it yields CASSQDSGNPYNEQFF.

This clonotype was counted ten times or more. The chain carries TRBV3-1 and TRBJ2-7, with 7 bases that match TRBD1. Unmatched junction bases numbered 15, after V lost 2 bases and J lost 2 bases. In germline, CDR1 is LGHDT, CDR2 YNNKEL (reference sequence). CDR3 length equals 18 residues. The DNA for the CDR3 is TGTGCCAGCAGCCAAAAAAACATGGACAGGACGATGACCTACGAGCAGTACTTC. Residues: CASSQKNMDRTMTYEQYF.

This clonotype was recorded at least ten times. This rearrangement joins TRBV6-1 to TRBJ1-6; D possibly corresponds to TRBD1 (5 bases). V lost 5 bases to trimming and J lost 8 bases, with 19 bases between them. The CDR3 spans 16 residues. Germline loops: CDR1 MNHNS, CDR2 SASEGT. The CDR3, as DNA: TGTGCCAGCAGTACCTCGGGACGCCACTCCGATTCACCCCTCCACTTT. Protein: CASSTSGRHSDSPLHF.

The CDR3 coding sequence is TGTGCCATCACCGGATGGGAGGGAGACACCGGGGAGCTGTTTTTT. Its protein product is CAITGWEGDTGELFF. V gene TRBV10-3 combines with J gene TRBJ2-2; 7 bases are shared with TRBD2. Germline CDR1 and CDR2: ENHRY and SYGVKD. The V and J ends lost 7 bases and 3 bases, in that order; junction bases with no gene match: 8. The CDR3 has 15 residues.

This clonotype was observed at least ten times. CDR3 coding DNA: TGTGCCAGCAGTAGGGTGTCCTCCTACAATGAGCAGTTCTTC. This encodes CASSRVSSYNEQFF. The chain carries TRBV2 and TRBJ2-1, with unresolved D. Germline CDR1 SNHLY, CDR2 FYNNEI. Trimming cost V 5 bases and J 0 bases, with 8 bases left between them. The CDR3 sequence is 14 residues long.

There are many counts of this clonotype. This chain uses TRBV29-1 with TRBJ2-3; possible D gene TRBD2, 6 bases. Trimming cost V 6 bases and J 4 bases, with 20 bases left between them. This CDR3 has 15 residues. Germline CDR1 reads SQVTM; CDR2 reads ANQGSEA. The CDR3 DNA sequence: TGCAGCGTGCGACGACTAGGCCAGTTGCCAGATACGCAGTATTTT. It yields the protein CSVRRLGQLPDTQYF.

This clonotype was counted at least ten times. The chain has TRBV6-1 and TRBJ1-2; no reliable D call. Trimming pared 5 bases from V and 5 bases from J, leaving 18 bases between. Germline CDR1 reads MNHNS; CDR2 reads SASEGT. The CDR3 loop spans 15 amino acids. CDR3 DNA: TGTGCCAGCAGTTTAACCCCTAACCTTCAATATGGCTACACCTTC. Translated, it gives CASSLTPNLQYGYTF.